One sample yielded the 18 T cell receptor beta chains listed below, sequenced in a study of CD8 T cells in ankylosing spondylitis. TCRdb re-called the 5' RACE reads through MiXCR, storing one row per CDR3 protein. In the table there are 150,000 to 200,000 distinct CDR3 sequences, roughly 10% of which are singletons. Specimen: blood, either unsorted or a sorted T cell fraction (not recorded which). The receptors shown here come from a female donor with ankylosing spondylitis or in good health (not recorded which).

The sample holds a few counts of this clonotype. CDR3 DNA: TGTGCCAGCAGCCAGCCCGGATCCGGGGAGCTGTTTTTT. It specifies CASSQPGSGELFF. The V gene is TRBV7-9, the J gene TRBJ2-2; D gene ambiguous. The CDR3 extends over 13 amino acids. Trimming left V 5 bases short and J 6 bases short, with 10 bases between. Per the germline V gene, CDR1 is SEHNR and CDR2 is FQNEAQ (reference sequence).

This clonotype was recorded many times. The chain is built from TRBV12-3 or TRBV12-4 and TRBJ2-7; the D call may be TRBD1 or TRBD2 (5 bases each). V lost 6 bases and J 3 bases, leaving 6 bases between the germline ends. This CDR3 has 11 residues. CDR3 sequence (DNA): TGTGCCAGCAGGAGGGGCTACGAGCAGTACTTC. The encoded protein is CASRRGYEQYF.

The table lists this clonotype with a few counts. The chain employs TRBV25-1 and TRBJ2-1; TRBD2 aligns across 7 bases. Germline loops: CDR1 MGHDK, CDR2 SYGVNS. J lost 0 bases, V lost 4 bases, and 3 bases had no gene match. The CDR3 consists of 15 residues. CDR3 protein: CASSGAGPSYNEQFF. The CDR3 nucleotides read TGTGCCAGCAGTGGAGCGGGGCCCTCCTACAATGAGCAGTTCTTC.

With regard to this clonotype: Compared with germline, one end of the junction differs, possibly owing to a read error. This chain joins TRBV4-3 and TRBJ1-1, with 8 bases fitting TRBD1. The CDR3 loop spans 14 amino acids. CDR1 is LGHNA, CDR2 YSLEER, per germline. The CDR3 loop reads CASSPDRGNSEAFF. CDR3 nucleotides: TGCGCCAGCAGCCCCGACAGGGGCAACAGTGAAGCTTTCTTT.

V gene TRBV27 combines with J gene TRBJ2-7; D remains ambiguous. The CDR3 runs to 14 residues. Germline V gives CDR1 MNHEY, CDR2 SMNVEV (reference sequence). Trimming removed 8 bases from V and 5 bases from J, with 19 bases in between. As DNA, the CDR3 is TGTGCCAGCCAGACGGGCCCGGGTTTCAACGAGCAGTACTTC. It encodes CASQTGPGFNEQYF.

This clonotype was counted ten times or more. J is TRBJ2-1 and V is TRBV7-9, with TRBD2 identical over 7 bases. The CDR3 covers 16 residues. The germline CDR1 and CDR2 sequences are SEHNR and FQNEAQ (reference sequence). V shed 5 bases, J shed 0 bases, and the junction held 7 bases outside the gene matches. CDR3 in DNA: TGTGCCAGCAGCCCGGCTAGCGGTAGCTCCTACAATGAGCAGTTCTTC. Protein: CASSPASGSSYNEQFF.

This clonotype was detected a few times. The V call is TRBV30, the J call TRBJ1-2, with D perhaps matching TRBD1 (5 bases). CDR3 length: 10 residues. V shed 3 bases and J shed 14 bases, with 13 bases lying between them. The germline gives CDR1 GTSNPN, CDR2 SVGIG (reference sequence). In nucleotides, the CDR3 is TGTGCCTGGAGGTTGGGAGGGGAAACCTTC. Its translation is CAWRLGGETF. Combining the CDR3 with reference TRBV30 and TRBJ1-2 gives the whole variable domain SQTIHQWPATLVQPVGSPLSLECTVEGTSNPNLYWYRQAAGRGLQLLFYSVGIGQISSEVPQNLSASRPQDRQFILSSKKLLLSDSGFYLCAWRLGGETFGSGTRLTVV.

The chain links TRBV5-4 to TRBJ2-1, with 8 bases that match TRBD2. CDR1 and CDR2 (germline): SGHNT, YYREEE (reference sequence). Unmatched junction bases numbered 6, after V lost 10 bases and J lost 6 bases. The CDR3 is made up of 12 amino acids. The CDR3 nucleotides are TGTGCCTGGGGGACTAGAGGCAATGAGCAGTTCTTC. Protein: CAWGTRGNEQFF.

This clonotype appeared a few times. The chain combines TRBV6-5 with TRBJ2-3; 7 bases align to TRBD1. Germline V CDR1 and CDR2: MNHEY, SVGAGI. CDR3 length equals 12 residues. V dropped 8 bases and J dropped 6; count of bases not matched to a gene: 5. The chain's CDR3 is CASGQDEDTQYF. CDR3 DNA: TGTGCCAGCGGACAGGACGAGGATACGCAGTATTTT.

In this sample, this clonotype turned up many times. The chain employs TRBV12-3 or TRBV12-4 and TRBJ2-5; 12 nucleotides agree with TRBD2. The CDR3 length is 17 residues. After removal of 1 base from V and 4 bases from J, the junction contained 7 bases not matched to a gene. The CDR3 is CASSLGDGLAGIETQYF. CDR3 nucleotides: TGTGCCAGCAGTTTAGGCGACGGACTAGCGGGAATAGAGACCCAGTACTTC.

The table lists this clonotype with a few counts. V gene TRBV21-1 combines with J gene TRBJ2-6. TRBV21-1 is shown as a pseudogene. The CDR3 sequence is 17 residues long. The CDR3: CASYPWAQSSGANVLTF. The CDR3 DNA follows: TGTGCCAGCTACCCATGGGCGCAGAGCTCTGGGGCCAACGTCCTGACTTTC.

This clonotype was seen a few times. The rearrangement joins TRBV12-3 or TRBV12-4 to TRBJ2-1, with TRBD2 matching 8 bases. The J segment lost 4 bases and the V segment lost 2 bases, leaving 4 bases of the junction unmatched. CDR3 length: 15 residues. In DNA form, the CDR3 reads TGTGCCAGCAGTTTAAAACTAGCGGTATACAATGAGCAGTTCTTC. Its translation is CASSLKLAVYNEQFF.

CDR3 bases: TGTGCCAGCAGGCGGGGGGGGGCCGGTGAACTGTTTTTT. Translated: CASRRGGAGELFF. This chain joins TRBV7-6 and TRBJ1-4; the D gene is possibly TRBD1 (6 bases). Between the trimmed V and J ends, which lost 6 bases and 12 bases, there was a span of 17 bases. The CDR3 length is 13 residues. Germline-derived CDR1 and CDR2 are SGHVS and FNYEAQ.

The chain joins TRBV2 to TRBJ1-1; TRBD1 is a possible D gene (5 bases). Germline loops: CDR1 SNHLY, CDR2 FYNNEI. The CDR3 loop spans 10 amino acids. Trimming stripped 6 bases from V and 7 bases from J, with 6 bases between. The CDR3 region has the DNA TGTGCCAGCAGGGGGGGTGAAGCTTTCTTT. It translates to CASRGGEAFF.

This clonotype was counted between two and nine times. The chain employs TRBV12-3 or TRBV12-4 and TRBJ1-1; possibly TRBD1 for D (5 bases). The CDR3 has 14 amino acids. V lost 6 bases and J 5 bases, leaving 16 bases between the germline ends. Here the CDR3 DNA reads TGTGCCAGCAGCCCGGTGGGGGTAGGGACTGAAGCTTTCTTT. Protein sequence: CASSPVGVGTEAFF.

V usage is TRBV24-1 and J usage is TRBJ2-6, with 8 nucleotides matching TRBD1. V was clipped by 4 bases and J by 2 bases; unmatched bases: 6. This CDR3 is built from 17 residues. Germline CDR1 and CDR2: KGHDR and SFDVKD. CDR3 protein: CATSEWDRMTGANVLTF. CDR3 bases: TGTGCCACCAGTGAATGGGACAGGATGACTGGGGCCAACGTCCTGACTTTC.

This clonotype has more than one count but fewer than ten. The chain has TRBV9 and TRBJ2-1; D ambiguous. From germline, CDR1 is SGDLS and CDR2 YYNGEE. The V end lost 4 bases, the J end lost 3 bases, and 17 bases lay between the germline ends. CDR3 length equals 16 residues. CDR3 sequence reads: CASSLYSGQIYNEQFF. Written as DNA, the CDR3 is TGTGCCAGCAGCCTTTACTCGGGCCAAATCTACAATGAGCAGTTCTTC.

This clonotype appeared a few times. The chain is built from TRBV19 and TRBJ1-2, with D hard to call. The V gene's germline CDR1 is LNHDA and CDR2 SQIVND (reference sequence). Trimming removed 5 bases at V and 6 bases at J, with 13 bases between. This CDR3 has 13 residues. The CDR3 spells CASSLEELDGYTF. The DNA for the CDR3 is TGTGCCAGTAGTTTGGAGGAACTTGATGGCTACACCTTC.